This T cell receptor beta chain was identified during a study of blood T cells in healthy people across ages. Study conclusions and caveats: Possibly, changes in expanded clonotypes were confounded because donor CMV status was unknown. Both higher diversity and more naive CD4+ cells marked long-lived donors when set against aged donors.

With respect to this clonotype: Antigen: not known.

Using a J-beta primer mix together with a sample-barcoded 5' primer, a second PCR was run for roughly 7 to 12 cycles. In TCRdb, the 5' RACE reads were re-called with MiXCR into one record per CDR3 protein. The profile shows some 1.4 million distinct CDR3 sequences, about 40% of them singletons. With each sample, at least 6 micrograms of total RNA were extracted. The TCR sequence derives from a woman aged 18-29 years in good health. The sequenced sample consisted of blood.

In DNA form, the CDR3 reads TGTGCCAAATCGACAGGGATCTACAATGAGCAGTTCTTC. The encoded protein is CAKSTGIYNEQFF. The chain recombines TRBV2 with TRBJ2-1; TRBD1 matches at 7 bases. CDR1 and CDR2 from the germline V gene are SNHLY and FYNNEI. The CDR3 is made up of 13 amino acids. Trimming took 10 bases from V and 3 from J; bases not matched to a gene: 6. The full variable domain, in which reference TRBV2 and TRBJ2-1 provide the parts outside the CDR3, is EPEVTQTPSHQVTQMGQEVILRCVPISNHLYFYWYRQILGQKVEFLVSFYNNEISEKSEIFDDQFSVERPDGSNFTLKIRSTKLEDSAMYFCAKSTGIYNEQFFGPGTRLTVL.